Described below is a single T cell receptor beta chain sequence and its context. The sample is drawn from a study of shared clonotypes between healthy human individuals. Turning to the study itself: The study used three CD4 naive, three CD4 memory, two CD8 naive and one CD8 memory plate per donor.

V was pared by 0 bases and J by 7 bases, with 10 bases of the junction left unmatched. CDR1 is SGDLS, CDR2 YYNGEE, per germline. The CDR3 sequence is 16 residues long. In the study's own analysis: Junction-only sequences without quality scores were provided by ImmunoSEQ, so filtering was different. Measured with immunoSEQ multiplex PCR; TCRdb has only the in-frame clones, and not every one. For V, J and clone size, that table is used; D and trimming come from the DNA. The profile shows about 2.5 million clones, approximately 90% of them singletons. This chain links TRBV9 with TRBJ1-2; TRBD1 matches at 9 bases. Source material: naive CD4+ T cells from PBMCs. Subset denoted: CD45RA+ positively selected. The origin of this receptor is a man aged 18 to 35 in good health. Some clones in this sample may be carry-over from other donors' samples. The CDR3 loop reads CASSVVPAGTGTGYTF. As DNA, the CDR3 is TGTGCCAGCAGCGTAGTCCCCGCCGGGACAGGGACTGGCTACACCTTC. The whole variable domain, remainder taken from reference TRBV9 and TRBJ1-2, is DSGVTQTPKHLITATGQRVTLRCSPRSGDLSVYWYQQSLDQGLQFLIQYYNGEERAKGNILERFSAQQFPDLHSELNLSSLELGDSALYFCASSVVPAGTGTGYTFGSGTRLTVV.